Each of the 27 T cell receptor beta chains below was sequenced from the same sample in a study of blood T cell repertoires in COVID-19. The protocol was immunoSEQ multiplex PCR, while the TCRdb copy is restricted to in-frame clones and leaves out a portion. The sample includes some 190,000 clones, roughly 85% seen only once; the top ten take 8.2%. Sequencing was done on a sample of peripheral blood. Receptors originate from a woman in her fifties or sixties with acute or convalescent COVID-19.

The V gene is TRBV10-3, the J gene TRBJ1-2; 9 bases are a match to TRBD1. The V and J ends lost 0 bases and 4 bases, in that order; junction bases with no gene match: 3. CDR1 is ENHRY, CDR2 SYGVKD, per germline. The CDR3 runs 15 residues. The CDR3 bases are TGTGCCATCAGTGAGTCGGGGACAGGGAGCTATGGCTACACCTTC. Translating it yields CAISESGTGSYGYTF.

The chain links TRBV6-5 to TRBJ2-7, with D tentatively TRBD2 (6 bases). CDR3 size: 12 residues. Trimming cost V 6 bases and J 4 bases, with 10 bases left between them. The V gene's germline CDR1 is MNHEY and CDR2 SVGAGI. The CDR3, as DNA: TGTGCCAGCAGCGAGCGGGCTTACGAGCAGTACGTC. Translation: CASSERAYEQYV.

J is TRBJ1-5 and V is TRBV2; 7 positions match TRBD1. Germline CDR1 and CDR2: SNHLY and FYNNEI. This CDR3 comprises 14 residues. V was clipped by 6 bases and J by 4 bases; unmatched bases: 6. This CDR3 reads CASRTGLVNQPQHF. Written as DNA, the CDR3 is TGTGCCAGCAGGACAGGGTTGGTAAATCAGCCCCAGCATTTT.

The chain recombines TRBV4-1 with TRBJ2-5; D might be TRBD2 (5 bases). The CDR3 extends over 13 amino acids. Germline CDR1 and CDR2: MGHRA and YSYEKL. Trimming removed 1 base from V and 5 bases from J, with 8 bases in between. CDR3 sequence: CASSQVGAETQYF. DNA of the CDR3: TGCGCCAGCAGCCAAGTGGGAGCGGAGACCCAGTACTTC.

CDR3 sequence: CASSVRLSSTDTQYF. CDR3 coding DNA: TGTGCCAGCAGCGTTCGACTCTCTAGCACAGATACGCAGTATTTT. The rearrangement joins TRBV9 to TRBJ2-3, with D unclear. This CDR3 has 15 residues. Germline lookup yields CDR1 SGDLS and CDR2 YYNGEE. V lost 2 bases, J lost 0 bases, and 10 bases lay in between. Full variable domain (outside the CDR3, taken from reference TRBV9 and TRBJ2-3): DSGVTQTPKHLITATGQRVTLRCSPRSGDLSVYWYQQSLDQGLQFLIQYYNGEERAKGNILERFSAQQFPDLHSELNLSSLELGDSALYFCASSVRLSSTDTQYFGPGTRLTVL.

This clone was detected once. The chain combines TRBV7-2 with TRBJ2-7; TRBD2 aligns across 8 bases. The germline V gene has CDR1 SGHTA and CDR2 FQGNSA. The CDR3 consists of 15 residues. V was pared by 5 bases and J by 7 bases, with 13 bases of the junction left unmatched. CDR3 amino acids: CASSPSGGRSGEQYF. CDR3 in DNA: TGTGCCAGCAGCCCCAGCGGCGGGAGGTCGGGTGAGCAGTACTTC. Full variable domain (rest looked up from reference TRBV7-2 and TRBJ2-7): GAGVSQSPSNKVTEKGKDVELRCDPISGHTALYWYRQSLGQGLEFLIYFQGNSAPDKSGLPSDRFSAERTGGSVSTLTIQRTQQEDSAVYLCASSPSGGRSGEQYFGPGTRLTVT.

The J gene is TRBJ1-3, the V gene TRBV2, with TRBD1 matching over 10 bases. The CDR3 is made up of 15 amino acids. The V and J ends lost 6 bases and 0 bases, in that order; junction bases with no gene match: 2. Germline CDR1 is SNHLY and CDR2 is FYNNEI. CDR3 DNA: TGTGCCAGCAGGCGGACAGGGGGCTCTGGAAACACCATATATTTT. It yields the protein CASRRTGGSGNTIYF.

This chain joins TRBV3-1 (or the pseudogene TRBV3-2) and TRBJ1-2, with D possibly being TRBD1 (5 bases). CDR1 and CDR2 from the germline V gene are LGHDT and YNNKEL (reference sequence). The CDR3 length is 13 residues. Trimming took 4 bases from V and 0 from J, leaving 6 bases between them. CDR3 nucleotide sequence: TGTGCCAGCAGCCCGACAGCTAACTATGGCTACACCTTC. Translation gives CASSPTANYGYTF.

V usage is TRBV30 and J usage is TRBJ1-4; weak D call: TRBD1 (6 bases). Trimming removed 1 base from V and 7 bases from J, with 10 bases in between. Germline CDR1 GTSNPN, CDR2 SVGIG (reference sequence). The CDR3 contains 13 residues. The CDR3 region is CAWSAQGGEKLFF. The CDR3 region has the DNA TGTGCCTGGAGTGCACAGGGCGGTGAAAAACTGTTTTTT.

The chain links TRBV30 to TRBJ1-5, with 8 nucleotides matching TRBD1. Germline V gives CDR1 GTSNPN, CDR2 SVGIG (reference sequence). The CDR3 sequence is 15 residues long. J gave up 6 bases and V 1 base, and 8 bases lay outside the gene matches. CDR3 in amino acids: CAWSGQGAMRQPQHF. The CDR3 DNA is TGTGCCTGGAGTGGCCAGGGGGCCATGCGTCAGCCCCAGCATTTT.

The CDR3 loop is CASSLVPRADGYTF. The CDR3 DNA reads as TGTGCCAGCAGCTTGGTTCCCAGGGCCGATGGCTACACCTTC. The chain couples TRBV5-5 to TRBJ1-2, with a weak D call TRBD1 (5 bases). This CDR3 has 14 amino acids. V was trimmed by 0 bases and J by 6 bases, leaving 12 bases between them. Germline CDR1 reads SGHKS; CDR2 reads YYEKEE (reference sequence).

The J gene is TRBJ2-7, the V gene TRBV30; the D gene is possibly TRBD2 (6 bases). Germline CDR1 reads GTSNPN; CDR2 reads SVGIG (reference sequence). CDR3 size: 15 residues. V was cut by 5 bases and J by 0 bases, with 17 bases left in between. The CDR3 reads CAWGDPGLSSYEQYF. For the CDR3, the DNA is TGTGCCTGGGGGGACCCGGGACTCAGCTCCTACGAGCAGTACTTC. Supplemented by reference TRBV30 and TRBJ2-7, the full variable domain reads SQTIHQWPATLVQPVGSPLSLECTVEGTSNPNLYWYRQAAGRGLQLLFYSVGIGQISSEVPQNLSASRPQDRQFILSSKKLLLSDSGFYLCAWGDPGLSSYEQYFGPGTRLTVT.

V gene TRBV27 combines with J gene TRBJ2-3; D perhaps matches TRBD2 (5 bases). CDR1 MNHEY and CDR2 SMNVEV come from the germline V gene (reference sequence). This CDR3 has 13 residues. Trimming took 2 bases from V and 3 from J, leaving 6 bases between them. The CDR3: CASSLRETDTQYF. In DNA, the CDR3 is TGTGCCAGCAGTTTAAGGGAGACAGATACGCAGTATTTT.

This chain connects TRBV29-1 to TRBJ1-2, with D unclear. CDR1 is SQVTM, CDR2 ANQGSEA, per germline. The CDR3 is made up of 14 amino acids. The V end lost 3 bases, the J end lost 1 base, and 12 bases lay between the germline ends. The CDR3 DNA is TGCAGCGTTGACCCCCAGGCTAATAACTATGGCTACACCTTC. It encodes CSVDPQANNYGYTF.

The chain uses TRBV3-1 (or the pseudogene TRBV3-2) and TRBJ1-4, with 7 bases matching TRBD1. The CDR3 totals 15 residues. Germline V gene lookup returns CDR1 LGHDT and CDR2 YNNKEL (reference sequence). The trim removed 4 bases at V and 5 bases at J, leaving 7 bases unmatched. The CDR3 DNA reads TGTGCCAGCAGCCCCTGGACAGGCCCAAATGAAAAACTGTTTTTT. Its translation is CASSPWTGPNEKLFF.

The V and J genes are TRBV10-3 and TRBJ1-1; D remains unclear. Germline CDR1 ENHRY, CDR2 SYGVKD. The V end was cut by 10 bases, the J end by 0 bases, with 6 bases between. The CDR3 length is 11 residues. The CDR3 is CATSLNTEAFF. DNA for the CDR3: TGTGCCACCTCCCTGAACACTGAAGCTTTCTTT.

The CDR3 nucleotides read TGCGCCAGCAGCTTCGGGAGCGGGAGCGGGACAGATACGCAGTATTTT. Its protein is CASSFGSGSGTDTQYF. The chain couples TRBV5-1 to TRBJ2-3; 8 bases fit TRBD2. The CDR3 totals 16 residues. The V and J ends lost 2 bases and 3 bases, in that order; junction bases with no gene match: 8. Germline CDR1 and CDR2: SGHRS and YFSETQ. Together with reference TRBV5-1 and TRBJ2-3, the CDR3 gives the full variable domain: KAGVTQTPRYLIKTRGQQVTLSCSPISGHRSVSWYQQTPGQGLQFLFEYFSETQRNKGNFPGRFSGRQFSNSRSEMNVSTLELGDSALYLCASSFGSGSGTDTQYFGPGTRLTVL.

V is TRBV6-1 and J is TRBJ1-2; D call uncertain. Germline-derived CDR1 and CDR2 are MNHNS and SASEGT. V dropped 6 bases and J dropped 2 bases, with 4 bases sitting between them. This CDR3 comprises 11 residues. CDR3 loop: CASSRNYGYTF. The DNA of the CDR3 is TGTGCCAGCAGCCGGAACTATGGCTACACCTTC.

V usage is TRBV6-5 and J usage is TRBJ2-3, with 7 bases lining up with TRBD1. The junction had 5 bases not matched to a gene; V was cut back by 4 bases and J by 1 base. Germline CDR1 MNHEY, CDR2 SVGAGI. There are 15 residues in the CDR3. The CDR3 sequence is CASSSQGSGTDTQYF. The CDR3 DNA reads as TGTGCCAGCAGTTCACAGGGGTCTGGCACAGATACGCAGTATTTT.

This clone turned up a few times. The chain is built from TRBV19 and TRBJ2-6; D might be TRBD2 (5 bases). Per germline, CDR1 LNHDA and CDR2 SQIVND (reference sequence). V dropped 4 bases and J dropped 0 bases, with 10 bases sitting between them. This CDR3 contains 16 residues. CDR3 in DNA: TGTGCCAGTAGTAGGCGGGCACCCTCTGGGGCCAACGTCCTGACTTTC. It codes for CASSRRAPSGANVLTF.

The rearrangement uses TRBV3-1 (or the pseudogene TRBV3-2) and TRBJ1-2, with 8 bases lining up with TRBD1. Trimming cost V 2 bases and J 4 bases; bases outside gene matches: 15. The germline V gene encodes CDR1 LGHDT and CDR2 YNNKEL (reference sequence). The CDR3 spans 18 residues. The DNA for the CDR3 is TGTGCCAGCAGCCAATCCGGGACAGGAGGTTTAACCAGCTATGGCTACACCTTC. Amino acids: CASSQSGTGGLTSYGYTF.

The V and J genes are TRBV30 and TRBJ1-1, with 7 bases fitting TRBD1. J lost 7 bases, V lost 3 bases, and 8 bases had no gene match. The germline V gene encodes CDR1 GTSNPN and CDR2 SVGIG (reference sequence). The CDR3 is 13 residues long. The CDR3 coding sequence is TGTGCCTGGAGCACCGACAGGGCCGGTGAAGCTTTCTTT. Residues: CAWSTDRAGEAFF.

The rearrangement uses TRBV6-6 and TRBJ1-1, with 9 bases matching TRBD1. The V and J ends lost 6 bases and 8 bases, in that order; junction bases with no gene match: 7. Germline CDR1 MNHNY, CDR2 SVGAGI (reference sequence). The CDR3 spans 13 residues. The CDR3 is CASRDNRGQEAFF. CDR3 DNA sequence: TGTGCCAGCAGGGATAACAGGGGGCAAGAAGCTTTCTTT.

The chain has TRBV3-1 (or the pseudogene TRBV3-2) and TRBJ2-7; tentative D call: TRBD2 (5 bases). The CDR3 is made up of 16 amino acids. Germline loops: CDR1 LGHDT, CDR2 YNNKEL (reference sequence). V lost 4 bases to trimming and J lost 0 bases, with 16 bases between them. CDR3 sequence (DNA): TGTGCCAGCAGCCGGAGGACGGGGAGCCTCTCCTACGAGCAGTACTTC. It specifies CASSRRTGSLSYEQYF.

This sequence joins TRBV19 and TRBJ2-5, with 7 bases fitting TRBD2. Germline values: CDR1 LNHDA, CDR2 SQIVND (reference sequence). V lost 8 bases to trimming and J lost 5 bases; unmatched junction nucleotides: 5. The CDR3 is 12 amino acids. For the CDR3, the DNA is TGTGCCAGTGGTGGGGGAGGGGAGACCCAGTACTTC. This translates into CASGGGGETQYF.

The chain employs TRBV27 and TRBJ2-1; 7 bases are a match to TRBD1. The germline CDR1 and CDR2 sequences are MNHEY and SMNVEV (reference sequence). There are 15 residues in the CDR3. The V and J ends lost 4 bases and 8 bases, in that order; junction bases with no gene match: 11. The CDR3 nucleotides are TGTGCCAGCAGTTCCCCCCCGACAGGGCGCGATGAGCAGTTCTTC. Translating gives CASSSPPTGRDEQFF.

This chain connects TRBV30 to TRBJ1-2; possibly TRBD1 for D (5 bases). V lost 2 bases and J 9 bases, leaving 13 bases between the germline ends. There are 12 residues in the CDR3. Germline V gene lookup returns CDR1 GTSNPN and CDR2 SVGIG (reference sequence). This CDR3 reads CAWSSPGGRYTF. CDR3 nucleotide sequence: TGTGCCTGGAGTTCCCCGGGGGGACGCTACACCTTC.